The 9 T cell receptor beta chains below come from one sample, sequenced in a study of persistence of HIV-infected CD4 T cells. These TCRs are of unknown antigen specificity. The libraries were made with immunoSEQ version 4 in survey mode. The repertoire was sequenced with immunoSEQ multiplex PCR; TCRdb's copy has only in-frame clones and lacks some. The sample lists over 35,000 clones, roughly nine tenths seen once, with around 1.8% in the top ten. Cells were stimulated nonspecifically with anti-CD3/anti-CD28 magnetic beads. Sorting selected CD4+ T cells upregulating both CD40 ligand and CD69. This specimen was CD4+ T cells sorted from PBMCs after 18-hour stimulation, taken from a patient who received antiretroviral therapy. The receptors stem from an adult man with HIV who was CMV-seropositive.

DNA of the CDR3: TGTGCCTGGAGACGGGACCTGGCAGGAAACACCATATATTTT. Translating it yields CAWRRDLAGNTIYF. This sequence joins TRBV30 and TRBJ1-3; the D gene is possibly TRBD1 (5 bases). V shed 3 bases and J shed 4 bases, with 13 bases lying between them. This CDR3 spans 14 amino acids. Per the germline V gene, CDR1 is GTSNPN and CDR2 is SVGIG (reference sequence).

The CDR3 loop reads CASSLASGLGYTF. The CDR3 coding sequence is TGTGCCAGCAGCTTAGCATCGGGATTGGGCTACACCTTC. The genes are TRBV7-9 and TRBJ1-2; D is ambiguous. Germline V gene sequence: CDR1 SEHNR, CDR2 FQNEAQ (reference sequence). The CDR3 has 13 amino acids. Trimming took off 0 bases at V and 8 bases at J, with 10 bases between the two ends.

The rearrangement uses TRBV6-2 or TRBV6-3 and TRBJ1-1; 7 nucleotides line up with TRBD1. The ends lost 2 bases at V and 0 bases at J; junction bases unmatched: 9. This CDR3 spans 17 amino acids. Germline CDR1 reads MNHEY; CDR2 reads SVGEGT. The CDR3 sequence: CASSYETGYGMNTEAFF. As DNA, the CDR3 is TGTGCCAGCAGTTACGAGACAGGGTACGGAATGAACACTGAAGCTTTCTTT.

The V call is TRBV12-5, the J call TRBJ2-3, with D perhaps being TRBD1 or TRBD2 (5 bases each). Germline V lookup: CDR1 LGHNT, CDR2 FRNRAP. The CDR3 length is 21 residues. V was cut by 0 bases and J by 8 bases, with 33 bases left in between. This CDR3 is CASGLVLPDVTGGSTFSTQYF. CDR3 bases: TGTGCTAGTGGTTTGGTCCTCCCCGACGTCACAGGAGGTAGCACATTCAGTACGCAGTATTTT.

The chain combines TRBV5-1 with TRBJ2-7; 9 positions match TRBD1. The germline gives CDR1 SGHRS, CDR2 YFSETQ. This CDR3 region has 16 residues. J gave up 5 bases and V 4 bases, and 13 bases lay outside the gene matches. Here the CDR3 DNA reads TGCGCCAGCAGCAGCATCCGGGACAGGGTCTTCCACGAGCAGTACTTC. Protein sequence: CASSSIRDRVFHEQYF. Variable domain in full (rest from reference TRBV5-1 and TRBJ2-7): KAGVTQTPRYLIKTRGQQVTLSCSPISGHRSVSWYQQTPGQGLQFLFEYFSETQRNKGNFPGRFSGRQFSNSRSEMNVSTLELGDSALYLCASSSIRDRVFHEQYFGPGTRLTVT.

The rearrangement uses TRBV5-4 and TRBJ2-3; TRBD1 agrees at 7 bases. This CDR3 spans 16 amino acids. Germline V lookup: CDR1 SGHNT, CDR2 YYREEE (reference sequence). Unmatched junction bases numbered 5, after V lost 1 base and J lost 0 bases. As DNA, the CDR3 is TGTGCCAGCAGCTTGAAGGGGGCGCCTAGCACAGATACGCAGTATTTT. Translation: CASSLKGAPSTDTQYF.

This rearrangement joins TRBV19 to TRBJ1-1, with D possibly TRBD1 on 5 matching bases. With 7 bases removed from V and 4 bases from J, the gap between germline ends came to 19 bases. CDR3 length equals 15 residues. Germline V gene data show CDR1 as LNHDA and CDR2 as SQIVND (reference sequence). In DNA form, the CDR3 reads TGTGCCAGTAAGTTGGGACCCGAGGGGTTCACTGAAGCTTTCTTT. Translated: CASKLGPEGFTEAFF.

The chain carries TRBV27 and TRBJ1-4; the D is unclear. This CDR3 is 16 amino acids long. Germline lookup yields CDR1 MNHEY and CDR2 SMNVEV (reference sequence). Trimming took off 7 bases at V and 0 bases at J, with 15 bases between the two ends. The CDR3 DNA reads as TGTGCCAGCATGCTAAGGGTCGATGCAACTAATGAAAAACTGTTTTTT. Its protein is CASMLRVDATNEKLFF.

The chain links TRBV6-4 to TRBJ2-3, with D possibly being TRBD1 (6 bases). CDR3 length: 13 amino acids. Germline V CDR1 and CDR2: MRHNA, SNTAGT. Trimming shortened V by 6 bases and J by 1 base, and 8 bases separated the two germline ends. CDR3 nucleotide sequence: TGTGCCAGCAGGGACAGCGGCACAGATACGCAGTATTTT. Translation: CASRDSGTDTQYF.